This T cell receptor (beta chain) was found in a study of blood T cell repertoires in COVID-19. V trimming: 5 bases; J trimming: 8 bases; junction bases outside the gene matches: 10. The CDR3 covers 15 residues. CDR1 and CDR2 (germline): SEHNR, FQNEAQ (reference sequence). The method was immunoSEQ multiplex PCR; TCRdb's version includes in-frame clones alone and lacks a portion of them. The sample gives 200,000 to 250,000 clones, less than 90% of which show up once; 6.8% is in the top ten. This clonotype was sampled from a middle-aged woman who had recovered from COVID-19. Sequenced sample: PBMCs or T cells enriched from blood (not recorded which). V usage is TRBV7-9 and J usage is TRBJ1-2; 11 nucleotides agree with TRBD1. The CDR3 bases are TGTGCCAGCAGCGCTAGCGGACAGGGGGCGCGGGGCTACACCTTC. Translating it yields CASSASGQGARGYTF.